This entry concerns a single T cell receptor beta chain. As yet, its antigen is unknown. This specimen belongs to a study of CD8+CD57+ T cells in acquired aplastic anemia. The wider study: When averaged, DNA from sorted CD4+ and CD8+ cells came to approximately 3 ug.

Overall study results and limits: No significant patient-versus-control difference appeared in CD8+ Simpson's diversity.

Patients picked for sequencing had shown CD8+CD57+ cell expansion detected by flow cytometry. Each of the patients presented with severe acquired aplastic anemia. Patients were therapy-naive when their blood was sampled. The V gene lost 4 bases and the J gene lost 0 bases, with 13 bases spanning the gap. CDR3 length: 15 amino acids. The germline gives CDR1 ENHRY, CDR2 SYGVKD. It was genomic DNA that served as the template for profiling TCR beta VDJ and CDR3. TCRdb re-called the reads through MiXCR, storing one row per CDR3 protein. The table lists about 120,000 distinct CDR3 sequences, almost 40% of them singletons.

The receptor was isolated from a human donor with aplastic anemia. The genes are TRBV10-3 and TRBJ2-7; D possibly corresponds to TRBD2 (5 bases). Sequencing input: sorted CD4+, CD8+, or CD8+CD57+ T cells (not recorded which) from PBMCs. The chain's CDR3 is CAISGSGSVSYEQYF. In nucleotides, the CDR3 is TGTGCCATCAGTGGATCGGGGTCCGTCTCCTACGAGCAGTACTTC.